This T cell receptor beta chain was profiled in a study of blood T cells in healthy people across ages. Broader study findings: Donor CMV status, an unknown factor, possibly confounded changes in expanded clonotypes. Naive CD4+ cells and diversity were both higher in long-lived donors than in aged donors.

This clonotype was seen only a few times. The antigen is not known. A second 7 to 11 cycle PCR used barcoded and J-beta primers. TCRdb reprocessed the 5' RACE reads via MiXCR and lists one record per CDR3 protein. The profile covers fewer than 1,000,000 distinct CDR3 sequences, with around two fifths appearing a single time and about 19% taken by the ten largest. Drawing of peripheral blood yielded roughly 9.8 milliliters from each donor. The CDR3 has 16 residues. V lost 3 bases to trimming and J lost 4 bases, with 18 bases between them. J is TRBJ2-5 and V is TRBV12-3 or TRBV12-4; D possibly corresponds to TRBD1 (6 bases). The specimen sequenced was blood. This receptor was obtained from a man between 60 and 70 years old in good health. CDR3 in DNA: TGTGCCAGCAGTTTGATTCATGGGACAAGGACAGAGACCCAGTACTTC. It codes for CASSLIHGTRTETQYF.